This is a list of T cell receptor beta chains from one sample in a study of blood T cell repertoires in COVID-19. Assay: immunoSEQ multiplex PCR; the TCRdb copy retains only in-frame clones and omits some. The profile covers approximately 140,000 clones, with about 87% appearing a single time and more than 25% taken by the ten largest. Input material: peripheral blood. These receptors came from a human donor in a cohort sampled during active COVID-19. CDR3s include the opening cysteine and the closing phenylalanine or tryptophan. The D gene is left open where the match is weak. Not all rows give a size; the values are once, few, many and, for expanded clones, a class.

d_call: TRBD2
j_call: TRBJ2-1
clone_size: NA
v_call: TRBV7-3
cdr3_aa: CASSPGTTYNEQFF
cdr3_nt: TGTGCCAGCAGCCCCGGGACTACTTACAATGAGCAGTTCTTC

d_call: TRBD2
j_call: TRBJ2-7
clone_size: NA
v_call: TRBV20-1
cdr3_aa: CSASKLAGGYEQYF
cdr3_nt: TGCAGTGCTAGTAAACTAGCGGGGGGCTACGAGCAGTACTTC

d_call: NA
j_call: TRBJ2-1
clone_size: NA
v_call: TRBV7-3
cdr3_aa: CASSLRASRPYNEQFF
cdr3_nt: TGTGCCAGCAGCTTAAGGGCGTCCCGACCCTACAATGAGCAGTTCTTC

d_call: NA
j_call: TRBJ1-1
clone_size: NA
v_call: TRBV4-2
cdr3_aa: CASSQGAGNMNTEAFF
cdr3_nt: TGTGCCAGCAGCCAAGGTGCAGGGAACATGAACACTGAAGCTTTCTTT

d_call: TRBD2
j_call: TRBJ2-5
clone_size: NA
v_call: TRBV29-1
cdr3_aa: CSVEVLAGAETQYF
cdr3_nt: TGCAGCGTTGAAGTGCTAGCGGGGGCAGAGACCCAGTACTTC

d_call: NA
j_call: TRBJ1-6
clone_size: NA
v_call: TRBV5-4
cdr3_aa: CASRTTGDRNSPLHF
cdr3_nt: TGTGCCAGCAGAACTACCGGAGACAGAAATTCACCCCTCCACTTT

d_call: NA
j_call: TRBJ2-2
clone_size: NA
v_call: TRBV4-3
cdr3_aa: CASSLGGGAVTGELFF
cdr3_nt: TGCGCCAGCAGCCTGGGGGGGGGCGCGGTAACCGGGGAGCTGTTTTTT

d_call: NA
j_call: TRBJ1-2
clone_size: once
v_call: TRBV4-3
cdr3_aa: CASSQGTQVYGYTF
cdr3_nt: TGCGCCAGCAGCCAAGGAACACAGGTCTATGGCTACACCTTC

d_call: TRBD1
j_call: TRBJ1-6
clone_size: few
v_call: TRBV27
cdr3_aa: CASRVTGYGFDLHF
cdr3_nt: TGTGCCAGCAGGGTGACAGGGTACGGGTTTGACCTCCACTTT

d_call: TRBD2
j_call: TRBJ2-2
clone_size: NA
v_call: TRBV3-1/TRBV3-2
cdr3_aa: CASSQGLAGAANTGELFF
cdr3_nt: TGTGCCAGCAGCCAAGGGCTAGCGGGGGCCGCGAACACCGGGGAGCTGTTTTTT

d_call: NA
j_call: TRBJ1-2
clone_size: NA
v_call: TRBV27
cdr3_aa: CASSLFGGALPNYGYTF
cdr3_nt: TGTGCCAGCAGTTTATTCGGAGGAGCCCTCCCTAACTATGGCTACACCTTC

d_call: NA
j_call: TRBJ1-1
clone_size: NA
v_call: TRBV7-9
cdr3_aa: CASSIRGSRTEAFF
cdr3_nt: TGTGCCAGCAGCATCAGGGGCTCTCGGACTGAAGCTTTCTTT

d_call: NA
j_call: TRBJ2-7
clone_size: NA
v_call: TRBV2
cdr3_aa: CASSEGPGTYEQYF
cdr3_nt: TGTGCCAGCAGCGAAGGCCCGGGGACCTACGAGCAGTACTTC

d_call: NA
j_call: TRBJ1-1
clone_size: NA
v_call: TRBV4-2
cdr3_aa: CASSQEKRLGEAFF
cdr3_nt: TGTGCCAGCAGCCAAGAGAAGAGACTAGGGGAAGCTTTCTTT

d_call: NA
j_call: TRBJ1-5
clone_size: once
v_call: TRBV18
cdr3_aa: CASSPARDQPQHF
cdr3_nt: TGTGCCAGCTCACCAGCGAGGGATCAGCCCCAGCATTTT

d_call: NA
j_call: TRBJ2-7
clone_size: NA
v_call: TRBV19
cdr3_aa: CASSAAAGTPSYEQYF
cdr3_nt: TGTGCCAGTAGTGCCGCCGCCGGGACACCCTCCTACGAGCAGTACTTC

d_call: NA
j_call: TRBJ1-3
clone_size: NA
v_call: TRBV3-1/TRBV3-2
cdr3_aa: CASSPLGGQGNTIYF
cdr3_nt: TGTGCCAGCAGCCCCTTGGGGGGGCAGGGAAACACCATATATTTT

d_call: NA
j_call: TRBJ2-7
clone_size: NA
v_call: TRBV19
cdr3_aa: CASSIVTGAYEQYF
cdr3_nt: TGTGCCAGTAGTATAGTAACGGGGGCCTACGAGCAGTACTTC

d_call: TRBD1
j_call: TRBJ1-1
clone_size: NA
v_call: TRBV30
cdr3_aa: CAWSLQGAEAFF
cdr3_nt: TGTGCCTGGAGTTTACAGGGGGCTGAAGCTTTCTTT

d_call: TRBD1
j_call: TRBJ2-5
clone_size: NA
v_call: TRBV7-2
cdr3_aa: CASSLRQGQETQYF
cdr3_nt: TGTGCCAGCAGCCTTCGACAGGGCCAAGAGACCCAGTACTTC

d_call: NA
j_call: TRBJ2-5
clone_size: NA
v_call: TRBV11-1
cdr3_aa: CASSWGTQLYQETQYF
cdr3_nt: TGTGCCAGCAGCTGGGGGACACAATTGTACCAAGAGACCCAGTACTTC

d_call: NA
j_call: TRBJ1-1
clone_size: NA
v_call: TRBV5-1
cdr3_aa: CASSPGGGPNTEAFF
cdr3_nt: TGCGCCAGCAGCCCCGGCGGGGGGCCGAACACTGAAGCTTTCTTT

d_call: NA
j_call: TRBJ2-5
clone_size: NA
v_call: TRBV9
cdr3_aa: CASSLQGAIQETQYF
cdr3_nt: TGTGCCAGCAGCCTACAGGGTGCGATCCAAGAGACCCAGTACTTC

d_call: TRBD2
j_call: TRBJ2-1
clone_size: NA
v_call: TRBV2
cdr3_aa: CASRLSSGEQFF
cdr3_nt: TGTGCCAGCAGATTATCTAGCGGCGAGCAGTTCTTC

d_call: TRBD2
j_call: TRBJ2-3
clone_size: NA
v_call: TRBV27
cdr3_aa: CASTGLAGALSTDTQYF
cdr3_nt: TGTGCCAGCACTGGACTAGCGGGGGCACTGAGCACAGATACGCAGTATTTT

d_call: NA
j_call: TRBJ1-2
clone_size: NA
v_call: TRBV27
cdr3_aa: CASRAAAGYGYTF
cdr3_nt: TGTGCCAGCAGAGCCGCGGCGGGCTATGGCTACACCTTC

d_call: NA
j_call: TRBJ2-5
clone_size: NA
v_call: TRBV11-2
cdr3_aa: CASSFGRGKETQYF
cdr3_nt: TGTGCCAGCAGCTTTGGACGGGGGAAGGAGACCCAGTACTTC

d_call: TRBD2
j_call: TRBJ2-7
clone_size: NA
v_call: TRBV5-4
cdr3_aa: CASSSITSGAIYEQYF
cdr3_nt: TGTGCCAGCAGCTCGATAACTAGCGGGGCAATCTACGAGCAGTACTTC

d_call: NA
j_call: TRBJ1-5
clone_size: NA
v_call: TRBV18
cdr3_aa: CASSPPGRPVGQPQHF
cdr3_nt: TGTGCCAGCTCACCACCGGGCAGGCCAGTGGGTCAGCCCCAGCATTTT

d_call: TRBD1
j_call: TRBJ1-3
clone_size: NA
v_call: TRBV13
cdr3_aa: CASSFGTGLSGNTIYF
cdr3_nt: TGTGCCAGCAGCTTCGGGACAGGCCTCTCTGGAAACACCATATATTTT

d_call: NA
j_call: TRBJ2-7
clone_size: few
v_call: TRBV10-3
cdr3_aa: CAIRNSVFSFEQYF
cdr3_nt: TGTGCCATCAGGAATAGTGTGTTTTCGTTTGAGCAGTACTTC

d_call: NA
j_call: TRBJ1-2
clone_size: NA
v_call: TRBV6-5
cdr3_aa: CASSYEGVNGYTF
cdr3_nt: TGTGCCAGCAGTTACGAGGGGGTTAATGGCTACACCTTC

d_call: TRBD1
j_call: TRBJ1-1
clone_size: NA
v_call: TRBV10-3
cdr3_aa: CAISVGGRDTEAFF
cdr3_nt: TGTGCCATCAGTGTAGGGGGCCGGGACACTGAAGCTTTCTTT

d_call: NA
j_call: TRBJ1-6
clone_size: NA
v_call: TRBV20-1
cdr3_aa: CSASPSNSPLHF
cdr3_nt: TGCAGTGCTAGTCCGAGTAATTCACCCCTCCACTTT

d_call: NA
j_call: TRBJ1-2
clone_size: NA
v_call: TRBV19
cdr3_aa: CATDRPPGYGYTF
cdr3_nt: TGTGCCACAGACAGGCCACCTGGCTATGGCTACACCTTC

d_call: NA
j_call: TRBJ2-7
clone_size: NA
v_call: TRBV5-6
cdr3_aa: CASSSNLLLSSYEQYF
cdr3_nt: TGTGCCAGCAGCTCGAACCTCCTTCTGAGCTCCTACGAGCAGTACTTC

d_call: NA
j_call: TRBJ2-1
clone_size: NA
v_call: TRBV6-5
cdr3_aa: CASGGSGYNEQFF
cdr3_nt: TGTGCCAGCGGGGGGTCAGGCTACAATGAGCAGTTCTTC

d_call: TRBD2
j_call: TRBJ2-1
clone_size: NA
v_call: TRBV9
cdr3_aa: CASSGSGGAVNEQFF
cdr3_nt: TGTGCCAGCAGCGGTAGCGGGGGGGCCGTGAATGAGCAGTTCTTC

d_call: TRBD2
j_call: TRBJ2-3
clone_size: NA
v_call: TRBV5-4
cdr3_aa: CASSPTSGTQYF
cdr3_nt: TGTGCCAGCAGCCCGACTAGCGGTACGCAGTATTTT

d_call: NA
j_call: TRBJ1-6
clone_size: NA
v_call: TRBV18
cdr3_aa: CASSPQGGDSPLHF
cdr3_nt: TGTGCCAGCTCACCACAGGGAGGAGATTCACCCCTCCACTTT

d_call: NA
j_call: TRBJ2-7
clone_size: NA
v_call: TRBV10-3
cdr3_aa: CAISDSWGEGSYEQYF
cdr3_nt: TGTGCCATCAGTGACTCGTGGGGGGAAGGGTCCTACGAGCAGTACTTC

d_call: TRBD1
j_call: TRBJ2-1
clone_size: NA
v_call: TRBV18
cdr3_aa: CASSQGQGSYNEQFF
cdr3_nt: TGTGCCAGCTCACAAGGACAGGGGTCCTACAATGAGCAGTTCTTC

d_call: NA
j_call: TRBJ1-1
clone_size: NA
v_call: TRBV18
cdr3_aa: CASSPPSLLNTEAFF
cdr3_nt: TGTGCCAGCTCACCACCAAGCCTGCTGAACACTGAAGCTTTCTTT

d_call: NA
j_call: TRBJ2-1
clone_size: NA
v_call: TRBV12-3/TRBV12-4
cdr3_aa: CASSLVNNEQFF
cdr3_nt: TGTGCCAGCAGTTTAGTTAACAATGAGCAGTTCTTC

d_call: NA
j_call: TRBJ2-2
clone_size: NA
v_call: TRBV4-2
cdr3_aa: CASSQDSRANTGELFF
cdr3_nt: TGTGCCAGCAGCCAAGATAGCCGGGCGAACACCGGGGAGCTGTTTTTT

d_call: TRBD1
j_call: TRBJ2-7
clone_size: NA
v_call: TRBV24-1
cdr3_aa: CATSDWDRGEQYF
cdr3_nt: TGTGCCACCAGTGATTGGGACAGGGGCGAGCAGTACTTC

d_call: TRBD1
j_call: TRBJ1-2
clone_size: few
v_call: TRBV18
cdr3_aa: CASSPGTGLYGYTF
cdr3_nt: TGTGCCAGCTCACCCGGGACAGGATTATATGGCTACACCTTC

d_call: TRBD1
j_call: TRBJ2-7
clone_size: NA
v_call: TRBV7-8
cdr3_aa: CASSLSRDRDEQYF
cdr3_nt: TGTGCCAGCAGCTTGTCCCGGGACAGGGACGAGCAGTACTTC